One and the same sample provided the 31 T cell receptor beta chains below, sequenced in a study of T cell repertoires in cytomegalovirus infection. These TCRs' antigens remain unknown. MiXCR, run by TCRdb on the reads, gives a single entry per CDR3 protein. The sample records approximately 590,000 distinct CDR3 sequences, approximately 40% being singletons. Sequenced here: cultured PBMCs, sampled from culture after CMV antigen stimulation. The receptors were gathered from a human donor in good health (CMV status not recorded). Some clones in this sample may be carry-over from other donors' samples.

This clonotype came up a few times. The V gene is TRBV7-2, the J gene TRBJ2-2, with 8 bases matching TRBD2. Germline V gene data show CDR1 as SGHTA and CDR2 as FQGNSA. J gave up 6 bases and V 2 bases, and 2 bases lay outside the gene matches. The CDR3 loop spans 14 amino acids. CDR3 bases: TGTGCCAGCAGCTTAAGACTAGCGTCCGGGGAGCTGTTTTTT. This codes for CASSLRLASGELFF.

This clonotype was observed a handful of times. This chain connects TRBV7-2 to TRBJ2-3; 7 bases are shared with TRBD2. V lost 5 bases and J lost 8; bases outside the gene matches: 13. This CDR3 has 15 amino acids. Germline assignment: CDR1 SGHTA and CDR2 FQGNSA. Written as DNA, the CDR3 is TGTGCCAGCAGCGACGCAACTAGCGATCGAGGTACGCAGTATTTT. This encodes CASSDATSDRGTQYF.

The chain has TRBV20-1 and TRBJ2-2, with 10 bases that match TRBD2. The CDR3 is 14 residues long. CDR1 DFQATT and CDR2 SNEGSKA come from the germline V gene (reference sequence). Losses at the gene ends were 7 bases for V and 2 bases for J; bases not matched to a gene: 4. The chain's CDR3 is CSVAGGLNTGELFF. CDR3 bases: TGCAGTGTAGCGGGAGGACTCAACACCGGGGAGCTGTTTTTT.

This clonotype was found a few times. The CDR3 protein is CASRGEDYGYTF. The CDR3 region has the DNA TGTGCCAGCAGGGGGGAGGACTATGGCTACACCTTC. The chain recombines TRBV27 with TRBJ1-2, with TRBD1 as a possible D gene (5 bases). CDR1 MNHEY and CDR2 SMNVEV come from the germline V gene (reference sequence). The CDR3 covers 12 residues. V was cut by 6 bases and J by 3 bases, with 8 bases left in between.

The chain employs TRBV6-1 and TRBJ1-5; possibly TRBD1 for D (6 bases). The CDR3 is 14 amino acids. Germline CDR1 reads MNHNS; CDR2 reads SASEGT. Trimming left V 8 bases short and J 9 bases short, with 20 bases between. CDR3 coding DNA: TGTGCCAGCCGAGCGAGGGGGGGGATTCTGCCCCAGCATTTT. Translated, it gives CASRARGGILPQHF.

The CDR3 region is CSARRDRWTEAFF. CDR3 sequence (DNA): TGCAGTGCCCGGCGGGACAGATGGACTGAAGCTTTCTTT. The chain links TRBV20-1 to TRBJ1-1; 7 bases line up with TRBD1. The CDR3 length is 13 residues. With 6 bases clipped from V and 5 bases from J, the junction kept 9 bases outside the gene matches. Germline loops: CDR1 DFQATT, CDR2 SNEGSKA (reference sequence).

This clonotype showed up just once. This chain links TRBV11-2 with TRBJ2-7, with 12 bases aligning to TRBD1. Looked up from germline, CDR1 is SGHAT and CDR2 is FQNNGV. V lost 3 bases, J lost 7 bases, and 7 bases stayed unmatched. CDR3 size: 15 residues. The CDR3 region has the DNA TGTGCCAGCAGCTTGACCGGGACAGGGGGCGGGGAGCAGTACTTC. Protein: CASSLTGTGGGEQYF.

This clonotype was detected only a few times. The chain links TRBV7-2 to TRBJ2-7, with 8 bases that match TRBD1. Trimming at V came to 4 bases and at J to 2 bases, leaving 7 bases not matched to a gene. CDR3 size: 15 residues. CDR1 is SGHTA, CDR2 FQGNSA, per germline. CDR3: CASSSDRDRTYEQYF. The CDR3 DNA is TGTGCCAGCAGCTCGGACCGGGACAGGACCTACGAGCAGTACTTC. The full variable domain, completed using reference TRBV7-2 and TRBJ2-7, is GAGVSQSPSNKVTEKGKDVELRCDPISGHTALYWYRQSLGQGLEFLIYFQGNSAPDKSGLPSDRFSAERTGGSVSTLTIQRTQQEDSAVYLCASSSDRDRTYEQYFGPGTRLTVT.

This clonotype has ten or more counts. In nucleotides, the CDR3 is TGTGCCAGCAGCTTCATGTACGATTCGGGCGAGCAGTACTTC. Amino acids: CASSFMYDSGEQYF. The chain links TRBV7-2 to TRBJ2-7; D call uncertain. Per the germline V gene, CDR1 is SGHTA and CDR2 is FQGNSA. V lost 3 bases, J lost 6 bases, and 15 bases lay in between. The CDR3 covers 14 residues.

The sample holds a few counts of this clonotype. The genes are TRBV7-8 and TRBJ2-7; tentative D call: TRBD2 (6 bases). Per germline, CDR1 SGHVS and CDR2 FQNEAQ. This CDR3 is built from 16 residues. The V gene lost 5 bases and the J gene lost 0 bases, with 17 bases spanning the gap. The CDR3 spells CASSNALGTSSYEQYF. The CDR3, as DNA: TGTGCCAGCAGCAACGCCCTAGGGACTTCCTCCTACGAGCAGTACTTC.

The chain joins TRBV12-3 or TRBV12-4 to TRBJ2-7; D not resolved. The CDR3 has 14 residues. V lost 2 bases and J lost 2, with 10 bases in between. CDR3 DNA: TGTGCCAGCAGTTTATCCAATCCACCCTACGAGCAGTACTTC. It is translated as CASSLSNPPYEQYF.

The V call is TRBV7-9, the J call TRBJ2-1; 8 nucleotides agree with TRBD2. Germline trimming cut 1 base from V and 7 bases from J; bases unmatched to any gene: 6. The CDR3 extends over 15 amino acids. Germline CDR1 SEHNR, CDR2 FQNEAQ (reference sequence). CDR3 coding DNA: TGTGCCAGCAGCTTAGTCGGGGGGGTGATGAATGAGCAGTTCTTC. As protein: CASSLVGGVMNEQFF.

This clonotype was counted a few times. The chain couples TRBV5-1 to TRBJ1-1; no clear D gene. Germline CDR1 SGHRS, CDR2 YFSETQ. V lost 1 base and J 5 bases, leaving 9 bases between the germline ends. The CDR3 has 13 residues. The CDR3 nucleotides read TGCGCCAGCAGCTTGTCCCCCTCTACTGAAGCTTTCTTT. Translated, it gives CASSLSPSTEAFF.

This clonotype was counted between two and nine times. The chain has TRBV7-2 and TRBJ1-5; D is unclear. CDR3 length: 15 amino acids. Trimming cost V 2 bases and J 4 bases, with 12 bases left between them. Germline loops: CDR1 SGHTA, CDR2 FQGNSA. The CDR3 reads CASSLSFTGNQPQHF. CDR3 nucleotides: TGTGCCAGCAGCTTAAGTTTCACGGGGAATCAGCCCCAGCATTTT.

This sequence joins TRBV6-5 and TRBJ1-4; weak D call: TRBD1 (6 bases). The germline V gene encodes CDR1 MNHEY and CDR2 SVGAGI. CDR3 length: 15 residues. Trimming took 0 bases from V and 6 from J, leaving 11 bases between them. This chain's CDR3 is CASSYSSRGDEKLFF. In DNA form, the CDR3 reads TGTGCCAGCAGTTACTCATCCAGGGGCGATGAAAAACTGTTTTTT.

This clonotype was counted a few times. V is TRBV7-2 and J is TRBJ2-3, with 7 bases identical to TRBD1. This CDR3 region has 14 residues. Germline V gene data show CDR1 as SGHTA and CDR2 as FQGNSA. V dropped 3 bases and J dropped 4; count of bases not matched to a gene: 4. CDR3 region: CASSFRQGPDTQYF. CDR3 nucleotides: TGTGCCAGCAGCTTCCGACAGGGTCCAGATACGCAGTATTTT.

This clonotype was picked up many times. This sequence joins TRBV7-9 and TRBJ1-1; D not certain. Trimming took off 2 bases at V and 6 bases at J, with 10 bases between the two ends. The CDR3 spans 13 residues. Germline assignment: CDR1 SEHNR and CDR2 FQNEAQ (reference sequence). CDR3 amino acids: CASSLLAVSEAFF. The DNA of the CDR3 is TGTGCCAGCAGCTTATTAGCTGTATCTGAAGCTTTCTTT.

A few counts support this clonotype. The rearrangement uses TRBV6-1 and TRBJ2-7; TRBD2 matches 10 bases. Unmatched junction bases numbered 7, after V lost 7 bases and J lost 4 bases. The CDR3 consists of 14 residues. From germline, CDR1 is MNHNS and CDR2 SASEGT. The CDR3 region has the DNA TGTGCCAGCAAAGGACTAGCGGCTTATTACGAGCAGTACTTC. Residues: CASKGLAAYYEQYF.

This clonotype has just a few counts. The V gene is TRBV19, the J gene TRBJ2-5, with D tentatively TRBD2 (6 bases). In germline, CDR1 is LNHDA, CDR2 SQIVND (reference sequence). V was clipped by 7 bases and J by 5 bases, with 23 bases between them. There are 16 residues in the CDR3. Written as DNA, the CDR3 is TGTGCCAGTACCACAGGAGGGTTTGGAGGAGTGGAGACCCAGTACTTC. Protein: CASTTGGFGGVETQYF.

The V call is TRBV6-8, the J call TRBJ2-4; D is unresolved. The CDR3 extends over 16 amino acids. V dropped 5 bases and J dropped 0 bases, with 14 bases sitting between them. CDR1 and CDR2 from the germline V gene are MNHGY and SAAAGT. CDR3 coding DNA: TGTGCCAGCAGTGACTTGACAATGTTAGCCAAAAACATTCAGTACTTC. Protein sequence: CASSDLTMLAKNIQYF.

This clonotype was recorded a few times. The chain joins TRBV7-2 to TRBJ1-2, with TRBD1 identical over 7 bases. With 2 bases clipped from V and 3 bases from J, the junction kept 6 bases outside the gene matches. CDR1 and CDR2 (germline): SGHTA, FQGNSA. CDR3 length: 15 residues. The CDR3 DNA reads as TGTGCCAGCAGCTTATCTGTAGGGGGCTACTATGGCTACACCTTC. Amino acid sequence: CASSLSVGGYYGYTF.

In its sample, this clonotype was seen a few times. This chain connects TRBV7-4 to TRBJ1-2; 7 bases are shared with TRBD1. CDR3 length: 12 amino acids. Per the germline V gene, CDR1 is SGHVT and CDR2 is SQSDAQ. The J segment lost 8 bases and the V segment lost 7 bases, leaving 7 bases of the junction unmatched. The CDR3 DNA reads TGTGCCAGCACCCCGGACAGGTTAGGCTACACCTTC. Protein sequence: CASTPDRLGYTF.

This chain links TRBV11-2 with TRBJ2-2, with 7 bases lining up with TRBD1. J lost 3 bases, V lost 6 bases, and 7 bases had no gene match. CDR3 length equals 15 residues. Germline CDR1 and CDR2: SGHAT and FQNNGV. Here the CDR3 DNA reads TGTGCCAGCAGGGGGGACAGAGAATACACCGGGGAGCTGTTTTTT. This sequence encodes CASRGDREYTGELFF.

This clonotype was observed a handful of times. The chain joins TRBV7-2 to TRBJ2-2; 7 bases align to TRBD2. With V trimmed by 5 bases and J by 4 bases, 7 bases remained unmatched. CDR1 and CDR2 from the germline V gene are SGHTA and FQGNSA. The CDR3 has 15 residues. Here the CDR3 reads CASSAAGTITGELFF. The CDR3 DNA reads TGTGCCAGCAGCGCAGCCGGGACTATCACCGGGGAGCTGTTTTTT.

This clonotype was found many times. The chain is built from TRBV12-3 or TRBV12-4 and TRBJ1-1; no reliable D call. CDR3 length equals 14 residues. Trimming pared 2 bases from V and 2 bases from J, leaving 9 bases between. As DNA, the CDR3 is TGTGCCAGCAGTTTAATGACGGGAAACACTGAAGCTTTCTTT. Translation: CASSLMTGNTEAFF.

This rearrangement joins TRBV5-6 to TRBJ2-7; TRBD2 matches 8 bases. After removal of 1 base from V and 3 bases from J, the junction contained 6 bases not matched to a gene. Germline V gene data show CDR1 as SGHDT and CDR2 as YYEEEE. CDR3 size: 15 residues. As DNA, the CDR3 is TGTGCCAGCAGCTTGCTGGTAGCGGGATACTACGAGCAGTACTTC. Amino acids: CASSLLVAGYYEQYF.

This clonotype was counted between two and nine times. The chain carries TRBV7-9 and TRBJ2-5; TRBD2 is a possible D gene (6 bases). The germline V gene encodes CDR1 SEHNR and CDR2 FQNEAQ (reference sequence). The CDR3 consists of 16 residues. Deletions cut 3 bases from V and 5 bases from J, with 19 bases between. The DNA of the CDR3 is TGTGCCAGCAGCTTGCCGAGGAGGGGCGCGGGTGAGACCCAGTACTTC. Its translation is CASSLPRRGAGETQYF.

J is TRBJ2-7 and V is TRBV7-8; D might be TRBD2 (6 bases). The germline V gene encodes CDR1 SGHVS and CDR2 FQNEAQ. Trimming took off 0 bases at V and 9 bases at J, with 6 bases between the two ends. CDR3 length equals 11 residues. CDR3 in DNA: TGTGCCAGCAGCTTAGCGGGAGGGCAGTACTTC. It specifies CASSLAGGQYF. Based on the CDR3 plus reference TRBV7-8 and TRBJ2-7, the full variable domain is GAGVSQSPRYKVAKRGQDVALRCDPISGHVSLFWYQQALGQGPEFLTYFQNEAQLDKSGLPSDRFFAERPEGSVSTLKIQRTQQEDSAVYLCASSLAGGQYFGPGTRLTVT.

This clonotype has just a few counts. The CDR3 nucleotides are TGTGCCAGCAGCCCCGGGCGGACTCCCTATGGCTACACCTTC. Amino acid sequence: CASSPGRTPYGYTF. The rearrangement links TRBV7-6 to TRBJ1-2; no definite D call. Germline V gene lookup returns CDR1 SGHVS and CDR2 FNYEAQ. This CDR3 is built from 14 residues. The ends were cut back, 5 bases at V and 4 bases at J, with 14 bases in the middle.

This clonotype was recorded a few times. CDR3 region: CASSQEPGSIEQYF. The DNA of the CDR3 is TGCGCCAGCAGCCAAGAACCAGGGAGCATCGAGCAGTACTTC. The V and J genes are TRBV4-1 and TRBJ2-7; D assignment may be TRBD1 or TRBD2 (5 bases each). V shed 0 bases and J shed 6 bases, with 12 bases lying between them. This CDR3 has 14 amino acids. CDR1 MGHRA and CDR2 YSYEKL come from the germline V gene.

V usage is TRBV6-8 and J usage is TRBJ2-7; D gene unclear. The ends were cut back, 6 bases at V and 6 bases at J, with 9 bases in the middle. CDR1 is MNHGY, CDR2 SAAAGT, per germline. CDR3 size: 11 residues. CDR3 region: CASRERSEQYF. CDR3 coding DNA: TGTGCCAGCAGAGAGAGGAGCGAGCAGTACTTC.